The text below deals with one TCR beta chain. Its antigen is currently unknown. The data belong to a study of blood T cells in healthy people across ages. Background on the study: The template switching approach captured approximately one barcoded beta molecule for every two T cells.

Germline CDR1 and CDR2: LNHDA and SQIVND (reference sequence). V was pared by 6 bases and J by 6 bases, with 5 bases of the junction left unmatched. The CDR3 contains 13 residues. Points from the study as a whole: The fall in TCR beta diversity per million T cells was roughly linear with age. Naive T cell percentage showed a strong correlation with TCR beta diversity.

Primed by a sample-barcoded 5' primer and a J-beta primer mix, a second PCR proceeded for about 6 to 11 cycles. TCRdb reprocessed the 5' RACE reads with MiXCR, giving one entry per CDR3 protein. This sample has around 1,000,000 distinct CDR3 sequences, with 20% to 25% found just once. These data also formed part of another study, on T cells of mothers and their children. That report adds: Slightly higher overlap, not significant, was seen in related mother-child pairs than in unrelated pairs.

The material sequenced was blood. The source is a girl aged 2-9 years in good health. The chain has TRBV19 and TRBJ1-2; 9 bases align to TRBD1. CDR3: CASSPGQGHGYTF. CDR3 DNA: TGTGCCAGTAGCCCGGGACAGGGCCATGGCTACACCTTC.